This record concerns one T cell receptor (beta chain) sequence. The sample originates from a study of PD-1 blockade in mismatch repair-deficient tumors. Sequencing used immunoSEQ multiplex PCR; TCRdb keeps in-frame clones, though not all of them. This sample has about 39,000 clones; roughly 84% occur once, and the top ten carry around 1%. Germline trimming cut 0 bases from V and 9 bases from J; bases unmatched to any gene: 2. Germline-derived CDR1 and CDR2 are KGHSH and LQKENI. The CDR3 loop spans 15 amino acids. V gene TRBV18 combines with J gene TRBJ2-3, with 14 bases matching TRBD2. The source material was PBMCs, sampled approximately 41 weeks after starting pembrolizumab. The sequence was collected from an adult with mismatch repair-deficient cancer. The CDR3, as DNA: TGTGCCAGCTCACCACCGGGACTAGCGGGAGACACGCAGTATTTT. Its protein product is CASSPPGLAGDTQYF.